This TCR beta chain was sequenced in a study of cytomegalovirus exposure and HLA in healthy donors. Assay used: immunoSEQ multiplex PCR; TCRdb lists only in-frame clones, some missing. The sample lists roughly 150,000 clones; over 85% were seen once. J gave up 1 base and V 7 bases, and 7 bases lay outside the gene matches. The CDR3 is 16 residues long. Germline V gene data show CDR1 as ENHRY and CDR2 as SYGVKD. The chain has TRBV10-3 and TRBJ2-1, with 10 positions matching TRBD2. The specimen sequenced was PBMCs. The TCR was taken from a woman under 30 in good health and CMV-seropositive. CDR3 sequence reads: CAITASGRRSYNEQFF. The CDR3 coding sequence is TGTGCCATCACGGCTAGCGGGAGAAGGTCCTACAATGAGCAGTTCTTC.